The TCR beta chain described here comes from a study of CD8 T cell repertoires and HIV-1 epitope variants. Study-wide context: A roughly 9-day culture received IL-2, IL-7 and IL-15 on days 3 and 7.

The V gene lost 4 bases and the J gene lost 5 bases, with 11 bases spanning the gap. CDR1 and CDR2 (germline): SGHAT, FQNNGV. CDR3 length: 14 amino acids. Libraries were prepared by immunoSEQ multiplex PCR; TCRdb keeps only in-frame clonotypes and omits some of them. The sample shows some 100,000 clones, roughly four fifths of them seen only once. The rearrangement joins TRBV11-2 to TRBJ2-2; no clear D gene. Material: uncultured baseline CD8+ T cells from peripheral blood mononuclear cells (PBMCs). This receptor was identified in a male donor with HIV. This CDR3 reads CASSSTVSTGELFF. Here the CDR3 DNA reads TGTGCCAGCAGCTCTACGGTCTCGACCGGGGAGCTGTTTTTT.